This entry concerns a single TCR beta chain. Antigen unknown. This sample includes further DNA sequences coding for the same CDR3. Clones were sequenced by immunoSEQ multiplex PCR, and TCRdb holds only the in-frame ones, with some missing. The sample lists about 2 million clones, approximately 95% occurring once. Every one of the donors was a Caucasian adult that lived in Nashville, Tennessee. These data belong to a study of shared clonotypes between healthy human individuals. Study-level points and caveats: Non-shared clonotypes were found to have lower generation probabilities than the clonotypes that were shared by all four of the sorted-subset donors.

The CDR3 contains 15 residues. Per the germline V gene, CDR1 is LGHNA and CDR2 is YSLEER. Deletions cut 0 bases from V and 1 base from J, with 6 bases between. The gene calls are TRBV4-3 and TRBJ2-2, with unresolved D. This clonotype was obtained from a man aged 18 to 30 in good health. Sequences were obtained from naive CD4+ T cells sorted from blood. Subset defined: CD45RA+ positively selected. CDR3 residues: CASSQEAGNTGELFF. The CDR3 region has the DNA TGCGCCAGCAGCCAAGAAGCAGGGAACACCGGGGAGCTGTTTTTT.